These 13 T cell receptor beta chains were all obtained from the same sample, sequenced in a study of cytomegalovirus exposure and HLA in healthy donors. The PCR contained 60 Vbeta and 13 Jbeta primers. Produced via immunoSEQ multiplex PCR; TCRdb's table is partial and in-frame only. The sample consists of approximately 110,000 clones, 83% of them appearing once. The sample comprised PBMCs. These receptors all come from a man between 18 and 35 years old in good health and CMV-seronegative.

This clone was counted between two and nine times. The CDR3 nucleotides read TGTGCCAGCAGCAAAGCTTCAGGAGGACAGGGAGGGTTCGGGGAGCTGTTTTTT. Its translation is CASSKASGGQGGFGELFF. The chain recombines TRBV21-1 with TRBJ2-2; the D call of TRBD1 is as the table states it, not checked on the DNA. TRBV21-1 has pseudogene status. The CDR3 extends over 18 amino acids.

This clone was picked up one time. V gene TRBV11-2 combines with J gene TRBJ2-1; possibly TRBD2 for D (7 bases). Germline loops: CDR1 SGHAT, CDR2 FQNNGV. With 1 base removed from V and 1 base from J, the gap between germline ends came to 17 bases. The CDR3 consists of 18 residues. The CDR3 loop is CASSLGGGGSLSYNEQFF. In nucleotides, the CDR3 is TGTGCCAGCAGCTTAGGGGGGGGCGGGAGTTTGTCCTACAATGAGCAGTTCTTC.

The chain employs TRBV11-3 and TRBJ2-1; 8 bases match TRBD1. There are 15 residues in the CDR3. Germline CDR1 and CDR2: SGHNT and YENEEA. The ends lost 5 bases at V and 5 bases at J; junction bases unmatched: 8. The CDR3 region is CASSILTGVNNEQFF. The CDR3 DNA reads TGTGCCAGCAGCATACTGACAGGGGTCAACAATGAGCAGTTCTTC.

The chain uses TRBV7-6 and TRBJ2-1; 10 bases align to TRBD2. V dropped 1 base and J dropped 5; count of bases not matched to a gene: 11. CDR1 and CDR2 from the germline V gene are SGHVS and FNYEAQ. The length of the CDR3 is 18 residues. DNA of the CDR3: TGTGCCAGCAGCTTAGGAATAAGCGGGAGGGCGAACAACAATGAGCAGTTCTTC. This encodes CASSLGISGRANNNEQFF. The complete variable domain, with remaining parts taken from reference TRBV7-6 and TRBJ2-1, reads GAGVSQSPRYKVTKRGQDVALRCDPISGHVSLYWYRQALGQGPEFLTYFNYEAQQDKSGLPNDRFSAERPEGSISTLTIQRTEQRDSAMYRCASSLGISGRANNNEQFFGPGTRLTVL.

As regards this clone: Other nucleotide sequences from this sample produce the same CDR3. The V gene is TRBV6-5, the J gene TRBJ1-2; possible D gene TRBD1, 6 bases. CDR1 and CDR2 from the germline V gene are MNHEY and SVGAGI. Trimming removed 6 bases from V and 4 bases from J, with 15 bases in between. The CDR3 length is 14 residues. This CDR3 is CASRFDTGSYGYTF. DNA for the CDR3: TGTGCCAGCAGGTTCGATACAGGGAGCTATGGCTACACCTTC.

In this sample, this clone turned up once. The V gene is TRBV29-1, the J gene TRBJ1-1, with TRBD1 as a possible D gene (5 bases). There are 12 residues in the CDR3. Germline CDR1 and CDR2: SQVTM and ANQGSEA. In nucleotides, the CDR3 is TGCGCAGCCCGGGAGGGGTACACTGAAGCTTTCTTT. It codes for CAAREGYTEAFF.

The chain has TRBV11-3 and TRBJ1-2; D is unclear. In germline, CDR1 is SGHNT, CDR2 YENEEA. The CDR3 spans 14 residues. Trimming stripped 3 bases from V and 7 bases from J, with 15 bases between. CDR3 sequence: CASSFRRGPTGYTF. The CDR3 DNA reads as TGTGCCAGCAGCTTTCGAAGAGGGCCCACTGGCTACACCTTC.

The V call is TRBV4-3, the J call TRBJ2-3, with TRBD2 identical over 10 bases. This CDR3 comprises 18 residues. CDR1 and CDR2 (germline): LGHNA, YSLEER. The J segment lost 5 bases and the V segment lost 2 bases, leaving 13 bases of the junction unmatched. The CDR3 DNA sequence: TGCGCCAGCAGCCAATTCCTCAGAGCGGGAGGGCCCGGAGATACGCAGTATTTT. Translated, it gives CASSQFLRAGGPGDTQYF.

J is TRBJ2-7 and V is TRBV2; tentatively, D is TRBD1 (5 bases). From germline, CDR1 is SNHLY and CDR2 FYNNEI. This CDR3 has 14 amino acids. Trimming stripped 3 bases from V and 7 bases from J, with 16 bases between. The DNA for the CDR3 is TGTGCCAGCAGTGAGGGGCTGGACCCACTGGAGCAGTACTTC. Translation gives CASSEGLDPLEQYF.

The genes are TRBV7-9 and TRBJ2-7, with D maybe TRBD1 (6 bases). The CDR3 covers 14 residues. Germline V gene sequence: CDR1 SEHNR, CDR2 FQNEAQ (reference sequence). Trimming removed 5 bases at V and 1 base at J, with 12 bases between. In nucleotides, the CDR3 is TGTGCCAGCAGCCACAGGGACCCGTCCTACGAGCAGTACTTC. Its translation: CASSHRDPSYEQYF.

The chain carries TRBV12-5 and TRBJ2-5, with TRBD1 matching 8 bases. J gave up 0 bases and V 2 bases, and 2 bases lay outside the gene matches. Germline assignment: CDR1 LGHNT and CDR2 FRNRAP. The CDR3 has 15 amino acids. The CDR3 coding sequence is TGTGCTAGTGGTTTGCCGGGACAGGACCAAGAGACCCAGTACTTC. The encoded protein is CASGLPGQDQETQYF.

The chain links TRBV7-2 to TRBJ2-3, with 7 nucleotides matching TRBD2. Germline V gene sequence: CDR1 SGHTA, CDR2 FQGNSA. Trimming cost V 3 bases and J 1 base; bases outside gene matches: 4. CDR3 size: 15 residues. Here the CDR3 reads CASSFGGGGTDTQYF. The CDR3 coding sequence is TGTGCCAGCAGCTTCGGGGGAGGGGGCACAGATACGCAGTATTTT.

The genes are TRBV7-9 and TRBJ1-6; a possible D gene is TRBD1 (6 bases). This CDR3 has 13 amino acids. The germline CDR1 and CDR2 sequences are SEHNR and FQNEAQ (reference sequence). V dropped 5 bases and J dropped 10 bases, with 12 bases sitting between them. The CDR3 region is CASSEGGLSPLHF. The CDR3 nucleotides are TGTGCCAGCAGCGAAGGGGGTTTGTCACCCCTCCACTTT.